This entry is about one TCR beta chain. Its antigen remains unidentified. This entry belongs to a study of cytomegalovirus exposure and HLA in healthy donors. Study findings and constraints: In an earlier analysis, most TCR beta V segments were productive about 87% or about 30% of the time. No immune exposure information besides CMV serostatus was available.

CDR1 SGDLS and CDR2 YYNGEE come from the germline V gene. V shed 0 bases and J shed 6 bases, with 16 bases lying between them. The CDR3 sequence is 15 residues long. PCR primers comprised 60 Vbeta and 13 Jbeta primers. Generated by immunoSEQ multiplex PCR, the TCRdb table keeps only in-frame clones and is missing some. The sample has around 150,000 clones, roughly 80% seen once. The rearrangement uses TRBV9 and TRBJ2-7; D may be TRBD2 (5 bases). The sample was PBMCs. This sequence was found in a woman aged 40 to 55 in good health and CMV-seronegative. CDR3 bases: TGTGCCAGCAGCGTAGGGGTAACGGGATCATTCGAGCAGTACTTC. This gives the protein CASSVGVTGSFEQYF.